This TCR beta chain was sequenced during a study of CD8 T cells in ankylosing spondylitis. Library preparation for TCR beta used quantitative 5'-RACE with molecular barcodes. TCRdb processed the 5' RACE reads anew with MiXCR; each CDR3 protein has one entry. The sample includes about 220,000 distinct CDR3 sequences, roughly 10% of them seen just once. This CDR3 is 16 amino acids long. The V end was cut by 6 bases, the J end by 3 bases, with 19 bases between. The germline CDR1 and CDR2 sequences are SNHLY and FYNNEI. This clonotype was observed many times. Sequenced input: blood, either unsorted or a sorted T cell fraction (not recorded which). This chain uses TRBV2 with TRBJ2-3, with TRBD2 as a possible D gene (7 bases). The sequence was collected from a male donor with ankylosing spondylitis or in good health (not recorded which). The CDR3, as DNA: TGTGCCAGCAGCCCCCAACTGGGGGGGCTAACAGATACGCAGTATTTT. This gives the protein CASSPQLGGLTDTQYF.